These 7 T cell receptor beta chains share one sample of origin, sequenced in a study of blood T cell repertoires in COVID-19 (dated by TCRdb to 2020 to 2021). Library method: the immunoSEQ multiplex PCR assay. In TCRdb, the immuneACCESS table is reduced to in-frame sequences with V and J assigned. These tables do not hold every clone; where another copy was compared, an unresolved V gene accounts for under half, and the others remain unexplained. Within this sample are more than 85,000 clones, with around nine tenths of them counted one time only. The ten largest clonotypes hold 2% of the sample. The sequenced sample was peripheral blood. The receptors derive from a man between 50 and 59 years old with active COVID-19.

The chain recombines TRBV10-2 with TRBJ2-5; 9 bases are shared with TRBD2. The CDR3 has 15 amino acids. V lost 6 bases to trimming and J lost 1 base; unmatched junction nucleotides: 6. CDR1 is WSHSY, CDR2 SAAADI, per germline. This CDR3 is CASSQTSGLQETQYF. CDR3 sequence (DNA): TGCGCCAGCAGCCAGACTAGCGGACTCCAAGAGACCCAGTACTTC.

As DNA, the CDR3 is TGCGCCAGCAGCCAAGATCAGTTTCCCACAGATACGCAGTATTTT. It codes for CASSQDQFPTDTQYF. The chain joins TRBV4-3 to TRBJ2-3; D is ambiguous. CDR3 length equals 15 residues. The germline V and J ends were trimmed by 0 bases and 2 bases, with 9 bases remaining between them. Germline CDR1 reads LGHNA; CDR2 reads YSLEER.

This clone was detected once. V and J are TRBV6-5 and TRBJ1-1; tentative D call: TRBD1 (5 bases). Trimming took 8 bases from V and 5 from J, leaving 9 bases between them. The CDR3 spans 11 residues. Germline V gene sequence: CDR1 MNHEY, CDR2 SVGAGI. DNA for the CDR3: TGTGCCAGCCGGAGGGGTACTGAAGCTTTCTTT. Translation gives CASRRGTEAFF.

Only one count was recorded for this clone. This chain links TRBV18 with TRBJ2-3, with a possible D match to TRBD2 (5 bases). CDR1 and CDR2 (germline): KGHSH, LQKENI. The CDR3 runs to 15 residues. Trimming shortened V by 2 bases and J by 3 bases, and 12 bases separated the two germline ends. The CDR3 loop is CASSPRREQTDTQYF. The CDR3 DNA sequence: TGTGCCAGCTCACCAAGAAGGGAGCAGACAGATACGCAGTATTTT.

J is TRBJ1-2 and V is TRBV6-5; a possible D gene is TRBD1 (6 bases). Trimming removed 6 bases at V and 4 bases at J, with 12 bases between. The CDR3 is made up of 13 amino acids. From germline, CDR1 is MNHEY and CDR2 SVGAGI. CDR3 residues: CASSRGGGYGYTF. CDR3 in DNA: TGTGCCAGCAGCAGGGGTGGCGGCTATGGCTACACCTTC.

This clone has a handful of counts. The CDR3 coding sequence is TGTGCCACCAGTGATTCGCAGGACAGAACTACTTTCTTT. It is translated as CATSDSQDRTTFF. The chain uses TRBV24-1 and TRBJ1-1; maybe TRBD1 (6 bases). The CDR3 covers 13 residues. The V end was cut by 2 bases, the J end by 12 bases, with 15 bases between. The V gene's germline CDR1 is KGHDR and CDR2 SFDVKD.

The V gene is TRBV7-2, the J gene TRBJ1-1, with a possible D match to TRBD1 (6 bases). Deletions cut 3 bases from V and 6 bases from J, with 11 bases between. The CDR3 is 13 residues long. CDR1 is SGHTA, CDR2 FQGNSA, per germline. The CDR3 spells CASSLDSGAEAFF. The CDR3 DNA sequence: TGTGCCAGCAGCTTGGACAGTGGGGCTGAAGCTTTCTTT.